This note documents a single T cell receptor beta chain sequence. Its antigen is not known. Measured with immunoSEQ multiplex PCR; TCRdb has only the in-frame clones, and not every one. The table includes around 81,000 clones, around four fifths detected once. This sample is part of a study of vaccination effects on CD4 cells after COVID-19. ViraFEST used viral peptide pools to expand antigen-specific CD4+ T cells before sequencing. The culture ran for around nine days, and then CD4+ T cells were isolated. Two doses of BNT162b2 or mRNA-1273 vaccine were administered to participants. The germline V gene encodes CDR1 SGHAT and CDR2 FQNNGV. This CDR3 comprises 12 residues. J lost 8 bases, V lost 4 bases, and 4 bases had no gene match.

The chain joins TRBV11-2 to TRBJ1-2, with TRBD1 matching 7 bases. Sequencing used CD4+ T cells from PBMCs cultured with HCoV-OC43 spike peptides, obtained after COVID-19 vaccination. Subset indicated: HCoV-OC43 spike overlapping peptide pool stimulation. This TCR was recovered from a human donor who received a COVID-19 vaccine. The CDR3 DNA is TGTGCCAGCAGCTCAGGGGGAGGAGGCTACACCTTC. Its protein is CASSSGGGGYTF. Full variable domain (rest looked up from reference TRBV11-2 and TRBJ1-2): EAGVAQSPRYKIIEKRQSVAFWCNPISGHATLYWYQQILGQGPKLLIQFQNNGVVDDSQLPKDRFSAERLKGVDSTLKIQPAKLEDSAVYLCASSSGGGGYTFGSGTRLTVV.